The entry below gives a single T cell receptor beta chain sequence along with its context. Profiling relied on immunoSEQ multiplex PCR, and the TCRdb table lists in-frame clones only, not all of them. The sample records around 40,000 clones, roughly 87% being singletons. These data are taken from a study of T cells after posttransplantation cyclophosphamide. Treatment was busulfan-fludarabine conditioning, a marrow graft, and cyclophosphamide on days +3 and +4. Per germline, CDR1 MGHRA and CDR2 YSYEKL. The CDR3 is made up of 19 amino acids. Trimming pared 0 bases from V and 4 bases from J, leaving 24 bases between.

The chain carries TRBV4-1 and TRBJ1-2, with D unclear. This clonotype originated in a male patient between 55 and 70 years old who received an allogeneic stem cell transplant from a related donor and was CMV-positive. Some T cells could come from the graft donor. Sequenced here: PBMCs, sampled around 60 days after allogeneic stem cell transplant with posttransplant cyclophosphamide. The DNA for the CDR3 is TGCGCCAGCAGCCAAGATACAACCATCCTTCGGTCGGGGATCTATGGCTACACCTTC. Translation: CASSQDTTILRSGIYGYTF.